The present TCR beta chain was sequenced within a study of OX40 agonist ivuxolimab in advanced cancers. Turning to the overall study: Ivuxolimab, which targeted the costimulatory receptor OX40 (CD134), was an agonistic, fully human IgG2 monoclonal antibody. Intravenous ivuxolimab was administered to patients every 2 weeks at six dose levels: 0.01, 0.1, 0.3, 1.5, 3 and 10 mg/kg. Partial responses were achieved by three dose-escalation patients, of whom one had hepatocellular carcinoma and two had cutaneous melanoma. Among the 50 to 55 dose-escalation patients, about 19 had hepatocellular carcinoma, roughly 15 melanoma, 9 renal cell carcinoma and 9 head and neck cancer. Patients were allowed to have had prior anti-PD-1, anti-PD-L1 or anti-CTLA-4 therapy, and 40% of the dose-escalation patients had previously received checkpoint inhibitors. The dose-escalation cohort was over 70% male with a mean age of about 58 years, ranging from roughly 20 to 85. Peripheral TCRbeta sequencing aimed to test whether ivuxolimab altered TCR sequence diversity and caused clonal T-cell expansion. The paper covers the monotherapy dose-escalation part of the phase I ivuxolimab trial, which included N ≈ 50 patients. Overall study results and their limits: The antigen specificity of the clonally expanded peripheral T cells was not determined. In the 0.1-3.0 mg/kg groups, partial responders had among the lowest normalized peripheral clonal expansion, particularly in CD8+ T cells. At doses from 0.1 to 3.0 mg/kg, clonal expansion was seen in both CD4+ and CD8+ blood T cells between baseline and week 6. After ivuxolimab, CD8+ T cells had more expanded clones than CD4+ T cells on average. Low levels of normalized T-cell clonal expansion were also seen in some patients who did not respond.

About this clone: There is no known antigen for this receptor. The sample holds no much larger clone one base away, and base qualities are not on file.

Patients with autoimmune disease history or receiving systemic immunosuppression were excluded from the trial. Peripheral blood for TCR sequencing was drawn from every dose cohort at baseline, at cycle 4 day 1 and at cycle 7 day 1. The samples were taken from a phase I, first-in-human, multicenter, open-label dose-escalation trial of ivuxolimab. The trial enrolled adults with locally advanced or metastatic head and neck squamous cell, hepatocellular, melanoma or renal cell carcinoma. Before TCR sequencing, CD4+ T cells and CD8+ T cells from peripheral blood were sorted into separate populations. Genomic DNA was isolated from the sorted cells so that the TCRbeta CDR3 region could be sequenced. The immunoSEQ Assay was used to sequence the TCRbeta CDR3 regions. Drawn from immuneACCESS, this table holds only the in-frame rearrangements with V and J called that TCRdb kept. Clones are partly lost; checked studies trace under half to an unresolved V gene and leave the rest unexplained. The sample yields 52,000 or so clones; 94% were counted once. The ten largest clones take up around 12% of the sample.

Specimen: CD4+ or CD8+ T cells sorted from blood, collected in a trial of the OX40 agonist ivuxolimab. The receptor was isolated from an adult with an advanced solid tumor such as melanoma, head and neck, liver or kidney cancer.

Read as DNA, the sequence is TGTGCCACCAGGTCCCCCGGGGGGGATGGCTACACCTTC. This gives the protein CATRSPGGDGYTF. The chain is encoded by TRBV25-1 joined to TRBJ1-2, with TRBD1 perhaps the D gene, on 5 matching bases. As encoded in the germline V gene, CDR1 is MGHDK while CDR2 is SYGVNS. Spanning cysteine to phenylalanine, the CDR3 consists of 13 amino acids. The only DNA kept is the CDR3, 39 bases in frame from the first base. Trimming at the junction amounts to 10 bases on V and 6 bases on J, and the germline ends lie 18 bases apart.